This T cell receptor (beta chain) originates from a study of neurological immune-mediated disorders (dated by TCRdb to the late 2010s). In terms of the full investigation: Peripheral blood TCR-beta repertoires from HTLV-I-associated myelopathy (HAM/TSP) patients, multiple sclerosis patients and healthy controls were compared by UMI-based sequencing. The 90 to 110 TCR-beta libraries covered PBMC samples along with longitudinal samples, technical triplicates, and paired sorted CD4+ and CD8+ T-cell subsets. The cohort included approximately 70 subjects: roughly 14 with HAM/TSP, approximately 35 with multiple sclerosis, and around 20 healthy controls.

Many counts were recorded for this clonotype. The antigen it recognizes is unknown. Per-nucleotide qualities are absent, and no much larger clonotype sits a single base away. cDNA synthesis used template-switch 5'RACE with a primer carrying a 10-nucleotide random unique molecular identifier tagging each TCR transcript. Each sequencing run produced over 170 million TCR-beta sequences covering 15-18 subjects. Total RNA was extracted with the RNeasy kit. Using the KAPA Real-time Library Amplification kit, TCR-beta VDJ regions were amplified with primers for the TCR constant region and the 5'RACE anchor. A first PCR added sample indexes and Illumina adaptors, and a second PCR then raised library yield. The roughly 650 bp TCR product was size-selected on a 2% E-gel SizeSelection system after Ampure bead purification. Library quality was checked on a Bioanalyzer, concentration was measured with Qubit, and libraries were quantified with the Kapa Library Quantification kit before pooling. An Illumina HiSeq 2500 sequenced the libraries paired-end 2 x 150 bp. To increase sequence diversity, roughly 24-32% phiX was spiked into each library pool. The authors processed their data as follows. The UMI-based MiGEC pipeline processed quality-filtered reads and removed over 90% of raw TCR sequences during error correction. VDJ genes were aligned to IMGT germline references, and clonotypes were defined by unique CDR3 amino acid sequence plus V-J genes. Clonal expansion, Shannon diversity and CDR3 relatedness were evaluated with VDJtools (CalcPairwiseDistances, ClusterSamples), while phylogenetic trees were built in CLCbio workbench. Using coefficient-of-variation modelling across technical triplicates, the study counted a clone as expanded if it had at least 8 unique UMIs. Clones were called with MiXCR by TCRdb after fastp trimmed the public reads at Q25, and only in-frame beta chains were retained. Identical CDR3 protein sequences are pooled into one entry, listed with their most common genes and DNA. The V and J calls were determined by TCRdb, not by the authors. The sample yields 70,000 to 95,000 distinct CDR3 sequences; 13% to 15% were counted once. The ten largest clones capture roughly 7.3% of the sample.

The healthy controls were volunteers from a blood bank in Maryland, USA. For the unsorted PBMC libraries, 2 million PBMCs were stored in RNAlater at -80 degrees C until RNA extraction and were used to generate the libraries. Peripheral blood underwent Ficoll-Hypaque density gradient centrifugation to isolate PBMCs, which were then cryopreserved in liquid nitrogen. Between the V and J ends, shortened by 0 bases and 11 bases respectively, the junction contains 16 bases. The CDR3 measures 13 amino acids from cysteine to phenylalanine. Only the CDR3 part of the read is kept: 39 bases, read in frame from the first base. Looking up the germline V gene (reference sequence) yields CDR1 DFQATT and CDR2 SNEGSKA. The paper as a whole reports these results and caveats: The highest TCR clonal expansion was observed in HAM/TSP patients, whereas the lowest was observed in MS patients, even when compared with healthy controls. No identical CDR3 amino acid sequences were found to be shared among expanded clones across subjects, suggesting that TCR-beta repertoires were private in all groups.

Sequencing was done on a sample of PBMCs. The clonotype comes from a woman aged 45-65 years in good health. The sequence links TRBV20-1 to TRBJ1-1; D gene: possibly TRBD1, on 5 matching bases. The CDR3 protein: CSARDGGGDRAFF. The nucleotide sequence is TGCAGTGCTAGAGATGGCGGGGGAGATCGGGCTTTCTTT.